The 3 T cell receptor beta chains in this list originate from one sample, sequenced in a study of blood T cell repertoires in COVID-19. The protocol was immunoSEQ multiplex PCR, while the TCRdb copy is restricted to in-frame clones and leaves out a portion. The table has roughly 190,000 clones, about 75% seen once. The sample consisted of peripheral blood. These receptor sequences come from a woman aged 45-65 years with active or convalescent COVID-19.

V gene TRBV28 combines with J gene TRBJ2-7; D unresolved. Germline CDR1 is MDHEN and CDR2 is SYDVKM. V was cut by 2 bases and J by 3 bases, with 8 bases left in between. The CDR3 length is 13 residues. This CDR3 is CASSLDRVYEQYF. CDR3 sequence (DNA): TGTGCCAGCAGTTTAGATCGGGTCTACGAGCAGTACTTC.

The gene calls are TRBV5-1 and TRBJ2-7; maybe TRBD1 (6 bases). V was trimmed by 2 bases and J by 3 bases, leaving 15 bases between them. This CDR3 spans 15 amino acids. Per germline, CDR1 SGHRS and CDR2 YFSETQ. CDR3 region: CASSLGGVPDYEQYF. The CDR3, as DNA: TGCGCCAGCAGCTTAGGGGGTGTCCCCGACTACGAGCAGTACTTC.

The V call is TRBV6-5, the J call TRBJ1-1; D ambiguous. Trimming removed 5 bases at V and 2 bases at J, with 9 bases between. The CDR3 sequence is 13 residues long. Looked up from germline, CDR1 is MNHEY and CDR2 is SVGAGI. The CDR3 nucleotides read TGTGCCAGCAGTAAACAGATTAACACTGAAGCTTTCTTT. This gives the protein CASSKQINTEAFF.